This T cell receptor beta chain was profiled in a study of blood T cell repertoires in COVID-19. Sequencing used immunoSEQ multiplex PCR; TCRdb keeps in-frame clones, though not all of them. The sample yields 110,000 to 150,000 clones, around 83% seen once. The V end was cut by 1 base, the J end by 4 bases, with 8 bases between. CDR1 is SGHNT, CDR2 YENEEA, per germline. This CDR3 is built from 13 residues. This TCR derives from a woman aged 55-75 years with acute or convalescent COVID-19. The material sequenced was peripheral blood. The genes are TRBV11-3 and TRBJ2-7; D not resolved. DNA of the CDR3: TGTGCCAGCAGCTTAGGGCTAGATTACGAGCAGTACTTC. Translated, it gives CASSLGLDYEQYF. The full variable domain, its missing parts supplied by reference TRBV11-3 and TRBJ2-7, is EAGVVQSPRYKIIEKKQPVAFWCNPISGHNTLYWYLQNLGQGPELLIRYENEEAVDDSQLPKDRFSAERLKGVDSTLKIQPAELGDSAVYLCASSLGLDYEQYFGPGTRLTVT.